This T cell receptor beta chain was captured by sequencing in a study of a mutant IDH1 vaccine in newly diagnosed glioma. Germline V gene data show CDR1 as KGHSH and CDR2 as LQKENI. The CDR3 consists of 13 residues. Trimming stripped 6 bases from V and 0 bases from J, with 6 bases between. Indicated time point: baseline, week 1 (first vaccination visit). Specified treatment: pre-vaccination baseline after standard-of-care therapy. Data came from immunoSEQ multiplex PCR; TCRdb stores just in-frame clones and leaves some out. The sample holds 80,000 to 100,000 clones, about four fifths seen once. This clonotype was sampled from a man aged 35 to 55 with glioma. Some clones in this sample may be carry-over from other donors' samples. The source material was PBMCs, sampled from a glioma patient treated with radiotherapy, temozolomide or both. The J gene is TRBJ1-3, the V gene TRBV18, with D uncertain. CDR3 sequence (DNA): TGTGCCAGCTCTCTATACTCTGGAAACACCATATATTTT. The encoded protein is CASSLYSGNTIYF.